Sequencing of this T cell receptor (beta chain) was carried out in a study of T-cell reconstitution after alpha-beta-depleted transplantation in children. Unique molecular identifiers featured in how the TCRbeta library was prepared. TCRdb re-derived calls from the PCR reads in MiXCR, one entry per CDR3 protein. This sample yields just under 150,000 distinct CDR3 sequences, of which 8.8% are seen a single time; around a sixth belongs to the top ten. This clonotype was detected ten times or more. Antigen unknown. There are 15 residues in the CDR3. Germline V CDR1 and CDR2: SGDLS, YYNGEE. V was clipped by 3 bases and J by 3 bases, with 14 bases between them. Whole-study findings and limits: A year post-transplant, T-cell counts and diversity derived mostly from newly produced T cells. From surviving recipient T cells and thymic progenitors came the high day-60 TCRbeta diversity observed in some patients. Reports say that about two months after transplant, the alpha-beta T cells came out of several hundred graft clones that had expanded.

The chain carries TRBV9 and TRBJ2-3; D is perhaps TRBD2 (6 bases). The sequence was obtained from a female patient aged 2-15 years who had a stem cell transplant for congenital amegakaryocytic thrombocytopenia, so the T cells may come from the graft donor. Sample: PBMCs, mostly from graft donor cells, taken 180 days after TCRalphabeta/CD19-depleted stem cell transplant. The CDR3 spells CASSGGVPKTDTQYF. The CDR3 DNA follows: TGTGCCAGCAGCGGGGGGGTCCCAAAGACAGATACGCAGTATTTT. The entire variable domain, with the rest obtained from reference TRBV9 and TRBJ2-3, is as follows: DSGVTQTPKHLITATGQRVTLRCSPRSGDLSVYWYQQSLDQGLQFLIQYYNGEERAKGNILERFSAQQFPDLHSELNLSSLELGDSALYFCASSGGVPKTDTQYFGPGTRLTVL.